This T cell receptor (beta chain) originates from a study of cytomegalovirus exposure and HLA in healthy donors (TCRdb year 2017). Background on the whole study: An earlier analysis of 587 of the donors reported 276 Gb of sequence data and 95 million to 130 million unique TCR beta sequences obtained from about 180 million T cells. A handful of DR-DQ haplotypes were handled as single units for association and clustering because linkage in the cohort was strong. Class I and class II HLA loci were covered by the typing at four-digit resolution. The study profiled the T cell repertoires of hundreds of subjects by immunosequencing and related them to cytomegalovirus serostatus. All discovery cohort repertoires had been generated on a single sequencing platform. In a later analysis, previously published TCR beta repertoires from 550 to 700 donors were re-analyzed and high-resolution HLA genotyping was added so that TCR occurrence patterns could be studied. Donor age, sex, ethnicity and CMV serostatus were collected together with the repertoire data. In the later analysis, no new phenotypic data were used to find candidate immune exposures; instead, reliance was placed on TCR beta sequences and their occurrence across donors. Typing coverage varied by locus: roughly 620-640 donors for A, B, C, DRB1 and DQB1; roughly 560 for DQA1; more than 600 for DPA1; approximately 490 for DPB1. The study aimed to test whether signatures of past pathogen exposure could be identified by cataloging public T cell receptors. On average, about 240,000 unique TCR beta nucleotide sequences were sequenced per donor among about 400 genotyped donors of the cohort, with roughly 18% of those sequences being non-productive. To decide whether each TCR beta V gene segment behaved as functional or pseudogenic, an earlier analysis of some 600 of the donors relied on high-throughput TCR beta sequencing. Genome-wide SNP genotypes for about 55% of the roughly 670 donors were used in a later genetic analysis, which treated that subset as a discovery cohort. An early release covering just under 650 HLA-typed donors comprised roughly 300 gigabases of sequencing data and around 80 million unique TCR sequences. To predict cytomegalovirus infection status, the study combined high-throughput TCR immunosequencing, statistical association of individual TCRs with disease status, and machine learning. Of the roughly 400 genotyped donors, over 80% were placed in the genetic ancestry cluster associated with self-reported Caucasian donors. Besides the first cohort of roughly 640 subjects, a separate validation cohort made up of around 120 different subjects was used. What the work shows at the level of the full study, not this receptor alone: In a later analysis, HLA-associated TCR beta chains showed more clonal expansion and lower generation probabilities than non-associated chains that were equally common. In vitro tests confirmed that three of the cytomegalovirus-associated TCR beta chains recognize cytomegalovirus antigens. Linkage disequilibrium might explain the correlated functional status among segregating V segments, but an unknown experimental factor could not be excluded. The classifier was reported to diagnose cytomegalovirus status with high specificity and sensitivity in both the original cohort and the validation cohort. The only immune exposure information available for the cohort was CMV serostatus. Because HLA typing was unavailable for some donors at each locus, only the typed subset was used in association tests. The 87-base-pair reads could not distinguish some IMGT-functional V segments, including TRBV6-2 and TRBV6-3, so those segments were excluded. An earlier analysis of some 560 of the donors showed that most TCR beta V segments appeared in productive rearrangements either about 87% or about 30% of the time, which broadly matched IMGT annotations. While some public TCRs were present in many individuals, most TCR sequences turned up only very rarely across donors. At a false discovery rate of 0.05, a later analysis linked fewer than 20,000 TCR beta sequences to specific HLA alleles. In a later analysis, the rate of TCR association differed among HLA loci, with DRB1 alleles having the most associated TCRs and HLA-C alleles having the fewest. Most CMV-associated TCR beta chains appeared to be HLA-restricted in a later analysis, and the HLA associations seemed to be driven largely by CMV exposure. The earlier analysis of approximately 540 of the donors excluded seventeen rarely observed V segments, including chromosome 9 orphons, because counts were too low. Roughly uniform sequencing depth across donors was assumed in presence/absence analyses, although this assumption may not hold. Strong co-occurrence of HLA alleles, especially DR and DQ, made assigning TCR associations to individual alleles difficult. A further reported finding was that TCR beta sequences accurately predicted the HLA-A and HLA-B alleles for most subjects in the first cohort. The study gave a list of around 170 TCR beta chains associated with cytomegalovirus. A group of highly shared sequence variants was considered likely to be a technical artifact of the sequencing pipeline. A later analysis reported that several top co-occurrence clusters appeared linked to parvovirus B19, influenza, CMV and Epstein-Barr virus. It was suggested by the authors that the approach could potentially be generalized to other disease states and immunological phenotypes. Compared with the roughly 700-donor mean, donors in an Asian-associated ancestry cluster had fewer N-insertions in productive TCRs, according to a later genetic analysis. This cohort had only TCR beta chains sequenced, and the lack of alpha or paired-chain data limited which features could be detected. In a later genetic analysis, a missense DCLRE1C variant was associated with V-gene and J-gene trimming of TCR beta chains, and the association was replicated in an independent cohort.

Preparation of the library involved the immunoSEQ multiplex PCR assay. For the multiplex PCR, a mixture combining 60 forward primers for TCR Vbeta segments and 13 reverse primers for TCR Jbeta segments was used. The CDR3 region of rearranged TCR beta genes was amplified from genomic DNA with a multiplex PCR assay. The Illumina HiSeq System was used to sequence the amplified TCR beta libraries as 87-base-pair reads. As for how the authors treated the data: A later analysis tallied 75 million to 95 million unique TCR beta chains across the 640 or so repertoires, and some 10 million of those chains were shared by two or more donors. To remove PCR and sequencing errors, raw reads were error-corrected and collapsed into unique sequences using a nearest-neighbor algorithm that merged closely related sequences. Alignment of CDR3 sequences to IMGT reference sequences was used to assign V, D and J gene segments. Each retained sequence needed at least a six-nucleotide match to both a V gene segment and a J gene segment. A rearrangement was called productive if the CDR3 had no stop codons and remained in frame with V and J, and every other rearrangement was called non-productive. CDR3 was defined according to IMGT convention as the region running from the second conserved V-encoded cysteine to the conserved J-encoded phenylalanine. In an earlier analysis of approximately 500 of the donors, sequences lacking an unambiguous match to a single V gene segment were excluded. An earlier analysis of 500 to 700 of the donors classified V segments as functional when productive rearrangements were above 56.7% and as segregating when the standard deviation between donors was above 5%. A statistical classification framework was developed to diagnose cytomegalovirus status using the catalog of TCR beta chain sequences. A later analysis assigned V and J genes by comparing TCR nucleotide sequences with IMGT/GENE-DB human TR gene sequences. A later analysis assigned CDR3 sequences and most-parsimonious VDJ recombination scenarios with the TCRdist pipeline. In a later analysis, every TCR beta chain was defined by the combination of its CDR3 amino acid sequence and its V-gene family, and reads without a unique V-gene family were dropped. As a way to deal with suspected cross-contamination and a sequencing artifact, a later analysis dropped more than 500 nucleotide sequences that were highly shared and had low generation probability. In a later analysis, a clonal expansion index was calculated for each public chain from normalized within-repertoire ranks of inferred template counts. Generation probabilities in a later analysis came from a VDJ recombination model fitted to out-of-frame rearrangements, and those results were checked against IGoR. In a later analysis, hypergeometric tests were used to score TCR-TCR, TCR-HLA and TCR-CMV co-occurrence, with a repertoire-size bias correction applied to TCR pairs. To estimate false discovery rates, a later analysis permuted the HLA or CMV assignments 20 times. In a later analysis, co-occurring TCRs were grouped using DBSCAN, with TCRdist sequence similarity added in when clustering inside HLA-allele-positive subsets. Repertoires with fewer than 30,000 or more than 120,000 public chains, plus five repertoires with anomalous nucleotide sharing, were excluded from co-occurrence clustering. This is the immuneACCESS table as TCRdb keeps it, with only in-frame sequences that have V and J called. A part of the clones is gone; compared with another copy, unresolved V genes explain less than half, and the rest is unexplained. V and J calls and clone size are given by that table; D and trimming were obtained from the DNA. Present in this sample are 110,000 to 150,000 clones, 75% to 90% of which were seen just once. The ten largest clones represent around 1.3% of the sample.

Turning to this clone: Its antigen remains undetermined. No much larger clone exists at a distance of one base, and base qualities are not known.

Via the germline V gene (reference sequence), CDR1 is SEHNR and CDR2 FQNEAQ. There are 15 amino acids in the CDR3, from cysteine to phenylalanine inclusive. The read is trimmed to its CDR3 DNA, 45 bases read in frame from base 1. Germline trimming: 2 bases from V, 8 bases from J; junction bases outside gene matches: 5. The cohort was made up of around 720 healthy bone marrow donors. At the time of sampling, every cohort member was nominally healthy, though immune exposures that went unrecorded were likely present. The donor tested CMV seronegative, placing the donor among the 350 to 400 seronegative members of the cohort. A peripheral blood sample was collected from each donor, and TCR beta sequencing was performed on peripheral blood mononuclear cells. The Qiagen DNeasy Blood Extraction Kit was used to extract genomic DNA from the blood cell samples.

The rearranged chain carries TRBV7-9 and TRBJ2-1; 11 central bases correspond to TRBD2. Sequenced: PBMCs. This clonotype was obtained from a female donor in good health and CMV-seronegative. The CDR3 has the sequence CASSLTSGSSDEQFF. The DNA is TGTGCCAGCAGCTTAACTAGCGGGAGCTCCGATGAGCAGTTCTTC. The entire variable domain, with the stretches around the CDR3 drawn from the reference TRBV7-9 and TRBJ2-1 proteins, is DTGVSQNPRHKITKRGQNVTFRCDPISEHNRLYWYRQTLGQGPEFLTYFQNEAQLEKSRLLSDRFSAERPKGSFSTLEIQRTEQGDSAMYLCASSLTSGSSDEQFFGPGTRLTVL.